This TCR beta chain was retrieved from a study of T-cell reconstitution after alpha-beta-depleted transplantation in children. In this sample, this clonotype turned up many times. V shed 0 bases, J shed 6 bases, and the junction held 4 bases outside the gene matches. CDR3 length equals 15 residues. CDR1 is SGHRS and CDR2 is YFSETQ in the germline V gene. Preparation of the TCRbeta library was carried out with unique molecular identifiers. TCRdb reprocessed the PCR reads with MiXCR, giving one entry per CDR3 protein. In the table there are 200,000 to 250,000 distinct CDR3 sequences, about 11% of which are singletons.

V and J are TRBV5-1 and TRBJ1-5; 9 positions match TRBD1. The clonotype was recovered from a human donor who donated a stem cell graft to a child with acute lymphoblastic leukemia. The specimen was PBMCs from the stem cell graft donor, collected from the stem cell graft. CDR3 sequence reads: CASSLGQGVTQPQHF. CDR3 coding DNA: TGCGCCAGCAGCTTGGGACAGGGGGTTACTCAGCCCCAGCATTTT.